This TCR beta chain was sequenced in a study of shared clonotypes between healthy human individuals. Naive CD8 cells were CD45RO-negative, positively selected for CCR7, excluding terminally differentiated effector memory CD45RA+ cells. The J segment lost 5 bases and the V segment lost 6 bases, leaving 13 bases of the junction unmatched. Germline-derived CDR1 and CDR2 are MNHEY and SMNVEV (reference sequence). This CDR3 comprises 17 residues. Clones were sequenced by immunoSEQ multiplex PCR, and TCRdb holds only the in-frame ones, with some missing. The sample lists around 2,000,000 clones, about 94% occurring once.

This chain connects TRBV27 to TRBJ2-3, with 11 bases that match TRBD2. This receptor was obtained from a man in his late teens or twenties in good health. Sequencing was done on a sample of naive CD8+ T cells sorted from blood. The CDR3 here is CASSNTGTSGVGDTQYF. The CDR3 DNA follows: TGTGCCAGCAGCAATACCGGGACTAGCGGAGTTGGAGATACGCAGTATTTT.